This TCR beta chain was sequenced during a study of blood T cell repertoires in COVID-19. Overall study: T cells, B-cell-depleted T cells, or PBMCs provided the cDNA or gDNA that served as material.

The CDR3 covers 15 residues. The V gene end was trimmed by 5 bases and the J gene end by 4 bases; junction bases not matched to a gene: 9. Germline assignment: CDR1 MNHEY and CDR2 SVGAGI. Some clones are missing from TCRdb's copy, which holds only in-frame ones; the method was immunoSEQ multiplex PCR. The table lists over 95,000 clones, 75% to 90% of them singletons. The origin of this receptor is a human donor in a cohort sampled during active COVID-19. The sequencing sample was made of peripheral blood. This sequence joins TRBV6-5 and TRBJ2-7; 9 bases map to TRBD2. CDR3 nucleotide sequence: TGTGCCAGCAGTCTCCGGCGGGGGGGCTTTTACGAGCAGTACTTC. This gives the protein CASSLRRGGFYEQYF.